This section outlines one T cell receptor beta chain sequence together with its context. This specimen comes from a study of blood T cells in healthy people across ages. Primed by a sample-barcoded 5' primer and a J-beta primer mix, a second PCR proceeded for 7 to 11 cycles. TCRdb redid the calling of the 5' RACE reads with MiXCR, one entry per CDR3 protein. The repertoire includes roughly 1,000,000 distinct CDR3 sequences, roughly 24% of them detected once, and around 0.7% sits in the top ten. V lost 5 bases to trimming and J lost 4 bases, with 20 bases between them. The CDR3 is 16 residues long. CDR1 and CDR2 from the germline V gene are MDHEN and SYDVKM. The same specimen was also included in a second study, on T cells of mothers and their children. As that study records: Inherited differences only slightly affect thymic shaping of TCR recombination output.

This TCR was recovered from a girl aged 2 to 9 in good health. Sequencing was performed on blood. The chain carries TRBV28 and TRBJ1-2; D is unresolved. CDR3 bases: TGTGCCAGCAGTGCCCTGGACGGGCTTCGGGGCTATGGCTACACCTTC. This translates into CASSALDGLRGYGYTF.